This T cell receptor (beta chain) was sequenced for a study of T cells and Merkel cell carcinoma outcomes. The method was immunoSEQ multiplex PCR; TCRdb's version includes in-frame clones alone and lacks a portion of them. Among approximately 470 clones, around 87% were seen once, and the ten largest hold around a tenth. Study conclusions and caveats: Repertoire plus T-cell density reportedly predicted Merkel cell carcinoma outcomes.

In the case of this clone: Its cognate antigen is unknown.

The sample was tumor tissue from Merkel cell carcinoma. This receptor was obtained from a human donor with Merkel cell carcinoma.

CDR3 sequence (DNA): TGTGCCACTTCCGGACAGGGGGCGAGAAATGAGCAGTTCTTC. It translates to CATSGQGARNEQFF. The chain has TRBV15 and TRBJ2-1, with 11 bases fitting TRBD1. The germline gives CDR1 LNHNV, CDR2 YYDKDF (reference sequence). V was clipped by 9 bases and J by 7 bases; unmatched bases: 8. This CDR3 spans 14 amino acids.